These T cell receptor beta chains were read from a single sample in a study of tumor-infiltrating lymphocytes in localized non-small cell lung cancer. TCRdb's copy holds only in-frame clones and misses some; the assay was immunoSEQ multiplex PCR. The repertoire has about 5,500 clones, over 75% of them found once; the top ten carry about 9.1%. The sample comprised lung tumor tissue. The receptors were gathered from a human donor with non-small cell lung cancer. Each CDR3 is given with its conserved first and last residue. The D gene is left open where the match is weak. A row's size may be missing; if present it is once, few, many or a size class.

j_call cdr3_length v_call clone_size d_call cdr3_aa cdr3_nt
TRBJ2-1 10 TRBV6-6 - - CASKGVEQFF TGTGCCAGCAAGGGGGTGGAGCAGTTCTTC
TRBJ1-4 14 TRBV7-9 - - CASSFSGVGEKLFF TGTGCCAGCAGCTTTAGCGGTGTTGGGGAAAAACTGTTTTTT
TRBJ2-3 11 TRBV30 - - CAWSVTDTQYF TGTGCCTGGAGTGTAACCGATACGCAGTATTTT
TRBJ1-2 11 TRBV7-2 once - CASSHVGGYTF TGTGCCAGCAGCCACGTGGGTGGCTACACCTTC
TRBJ1-5 15 TRBV27 - - CASSIQGRGNQPQHF TGTGCCAGCAGTATCCAGGGTAGAGGGAATCAGCCCCAGCATTTT
TRBJ2-3 16 TRBV27 - - CASSLSQAGATDTQYF TGTGCCAGCAGTTTATCCCAGGCGGGGGCTACAGATACGCAGTATTTT
TRBJ2-7 13 TRBV29-1 - TRBD2 CSVVSGRSYEQYF TGCAGCGTTGTGAGCGGGAGATCTTACGAGCAGTACTTC
TRBJ1-6 16 TRBV4-1 - TRBD1 CASSHATGDYNSPLHF TGCGCCAGCAGCCACGCGACAGGGGACTATAATTCACCCCTCCACTTT
TRBJ1-1 15 TRBV9 - - CASSVGAPENTEAFF TGTGCCAGCAGCGTAGGGGCCCCGGAGAACACTGAAGCTTTCTTT
TRBJ2-3 16 TRBV15 - TRBD1 CATSRSKGGGTDTQYF TGTGCCACCAGCAGATCCAAAGGGGGCGGAACAGATACGCAGTATTTT
TRBJ1-1 12 TRBV9 - TRBD1 CASRGDSPEAFF TGTGCCAGCAGGGGGGACAGCCCTGAAGCTTTCTTT
TRBJ1-5 16 TRBV6-5 - - CASSYSAGSDNQPQHF TGTGCCAGCAGTTACAGCGCAGGGTCGGACAATCAGCCCCAGCATTTT
TRBJ1-5 15 TRBV2 - TRBD1 CASGGQSGSRQPQHF TGTGCCAGCGGGGGACAGTCGGGTTCCAGGCAGCCCCAGCATTTT
TRBJ2-4 14 TRBV6-6 - - CASSYLTTGNIQYF TGTGCCAGCAGTTACCTTACGACGGGCAACATTCAGTACTTC
TRBJ2-7 14 TRBV18 - - CASREQGAGYEQYF TGTGCCAGCCGCGAACAGGGTGCGGGCTACGAGCAGTACTTC
TRBJ2-2 17 TRBV11-2 - - CASSPLPGRPNTGELFF TGTGCCAGCAGCCCCCTTCCGGGACGTCCAAACACCGGGGAGCTGTTTTTT
TRBJ2-7 15 TRBV7-2 once TRBD1 CASSLGGRGLVEQYF TGTGCCAGCAGCTTAGGGGGCAGGGGGCTCGTCGAGCAGTACTTC
TRBJ1-3 16 TRBV5-5 - - CASSLADWVSGNTIYF TGTGCCAGCAGCTTGGCGGACTGGGTCTCTGGAAACACCATATATTTT
TRBJ1-1 16 TRBV7-3 - TRBD1 CASSLGQGAANTEAFF TGTGCCAGCAGCTTAGGGCAGGGGGCTGCGAACACTGAAGCTTTCTTT
TRBJ2-5 12 TRBV6-6 - - CASTGNDETQYF TGTGCCAGCACAGGGAATGATGAGACCCAGTACTTC
TRBJ2-7 17 TRBV5-5 - - CASSFPGTPGLSYEQYF TGTGCCAGCAGCTTCCCCGGGACCCCTGGACTGAGCTACGAGCAGTACTTC
TRBJ2-3 16 TRBV5-1 - TRBD2 CASSLRASGGKDTQYF TGCGCCAGCAGCTTGAGGGCTAGCGGGGGGAAAGATACGCAGTATTTT
TRBJ2-7 11 TRBV4-2 - - CASSQGVEQYF TGTGCCAGCAGCCAAGGTGTCGAGCAGTACTTC
TRBJ2-7 14 TRBV30 - - CAWRSLTGPYEQYF TGTGCCTGGAGATCACTAACAGGGCCGTACGAGCAGTACTTC
TRBJ1-2 15 TRBV7-8 - TRBD1 CASSLREGQGYGYTF TGTGCCAGCAGCCTCCGAGAGGGACAGGGTTATGGCTACACCTTC
TRBJ1-2 17 TRBV9 - TRBD1 CASSVSPAGQGAYGYTF TGTGCCAGCAGCGTAAGTCCCGCCGGACAGGGCGCCTATGGCTACACCTTC
TRBJ1-5 15 TRBV4-1 - - CASSQDRRWNQPQHF TGCGCCAGCAGCCAAGATCGGAGGTGGAATCAGCCCCAGCATTTT
TRBJ1-2 15 TRBV14 - - CASSHIGETAYGYTF TGTGCCAGCAGCCACATAGGGGAGACAGCCTATGGCTACACCTTC
TRBJ2-1 14 TRBV2 - TRBD2 CASSAAGGRDEQFF TGTGCCAGCAGTGCAGCGGGAGGGCGGGATGAGCAGTTCTTC
TRBJ1-2 15 TRBV14 - TRBD1 CASSKYRGTPSDYTF TGTGCCAGCAGCAAGTACAGGGGCACCCCCTCTGACTACACCTTC
TRBJ1-2 14 TRBV19 - TRBD1 CASSIQGGNYGYTF TGTGCCAGTAGTATCCAGGGGGGGAACTATGGCTACACCTTC
TRBJ2-7 14 TRBV4-2 - - CASSQIFDTYEQYF TGTGCCAGCAGCCAAATATTCGACACCTACGAGCAGTACTTC
TRBJ1-5 13 TRBV5-1 - - CASSLDSNQPQHF TGCGCCAGCAGCTTGGATAGCAATCAGCCCCAGCATTTT
TRBJ2-5 14 TRBV5-1 - - CASSPELGRETQYF TGCGCCAGCAGCCCGGAGTTGGGCAGGGAGACCCAGTACTTC
TRBJ2-7 14 TRBV29-1 - - CSVKGDSGVHEQYF TGCAGCGTAAAAGGAGACTCGGGGGTCCACGAGCAGTACTTC
TRBJ2-7 13 TRBV6-5 - - CATSRGTDYEQYF TGTGCCACCAGCCGCGGGACAGACTACGAGCAGTACTTC
TRBJ1-1 14 TRBV27 - - CASSLRGLNTEAFF TGTGCCAGCAGTTTAAGAGGGTTGAACACTGAAGCTTTCTTT
TRBJ2-2 14 TRBV4-1 once - CASSQVLGTGELFF TGCGCCAGCAGCCAAGTCCTGGGCACCGGGGAGCTGTTTTTT
TRBJ2-7 17 TRBV21-1 - - CASSTYSIEGLTVEQYF TGTGCCAGCAGCACCTACTCTATAGAGGGACTGACGGTTGAGCAGTACTTC
TRBJ2-7 14 TRBV5-1 - TRBD1 CASSLGTGEGEQYF TGCGCCAGCAGCTTGGGGACAGGGGAAGGCGAGCAGTACTTC
TRBJ2-2 15 TRBV10-1 - TRBD2 CASSDRLASTGELFF TGCGCCAGCAGTGATCGACTAGCGAGTACCGGGGAGCTGTTTTTT
TRBJ1-5 13 TRBV2 once - CASRRDNNQPQHF TGTGCCAGCAGGAGGGACAACAATCAGCCCCAGCATTTT
TRBJ2-1 15 TRBV9 once TRBD2 CASSSPGLAYREQFF TGTGCCAGCAGTTCGCCGGGACTAGCCTACCGTGAGCAGTTCTTC
TRBJ2-1 11 TRBV7-2 - - CASSFYNEQFF TGTGCCAGCAGTTTCTACAATGAGCAGTTCTTC
TRBJ2-7 13 TRBV14 - TRBD1 CASSRNRGYEQYF TGTGCCAGCAGCCGGAACAGGGGCTACGAGCAGTACTTC
TRBJ2-6 20 TRBV19 - - CASSIRTPGHQDSGANVLTF TGTGCCAGTAGTATACGAACACCGGGACACCAAGACTCTGGGGCCAACGTCCTGACTTTC
TRBJ2-5 15 TRBV7-9 - TRBD1 CASSAGQGLEETQYF TGTGCCAGCAGCGCCGGACAGGGGTTAGAGGAGACCCAGTACTTC
TRBJ1-2 13 TRBV30 - - CASYRDSNYGYTF TGTGCCTCCTACAGGGACTCAAACTATGGCTACACCTTC
TRBJ2-1 13 TRBV2 - - CASSVGSYNEQFF TGTGCCAGCAGTGTGGGGTCCTACAATGAGCAGTTCTTC
TRBJ2-7 13 TRBV7-2 - - CASSLAGVGEQYF TGTGCCAGCAGCTTAGCGGGCGTAGGCGAGCAGTACTTC
TRBJ2-7 13 TRBV19 - TRBD1 CASSPDREYEQYF TGTGCCAGTAGTCCGGACAGGGAATACGAGCAGTACTTC
TRBJ1-2 14 TRBV2 - TRBD1 CASGSTGGGYGYTF TGTGCCAGCGGATCGACAGGGGGTGGCTATGGCTACACCTTC
TRBJ1-2 14 TRBV5-4 - TRBD1 CASTTRDSLYGYTF TGTGCCAGCACCACGAGGGACAGTCTCTATGGCTACACCTTC
TRBJ1-5 16 TRBV7-8 - TRBD1 CASRVTGGFSNQPQHF TGTGCCAGCAGGGTCACAGGGGGCTTTAGCAATCAGCCCCAGCATTTT
TRBJ1-1 12 TRBV11-2 once - CASSATYTEAFF TGTGCCAGCAGCGCAACCTACACTGAAGCTTTCTTT
TRBJ1-1 12 TRBV30 once - CACRAAGTEAFF TGTGCCTGCCGGGCAGCGGGTACTGAAGCTTTCTTT
TRBJ1-1 14 TRBV27 few - CASSLRQLNTEAFF TGTGCCAGCAGTTTAAGGCAGCTGAACACTGAAGCTTTCTTT
TRBJ2-1 14 TRBV5-1 - - CASSPTRGYNEQFF TGCGCCAGCAGCCCGACTAGGGGATACAATGAGCAGTTCTTC
TRBJ1-1 13 TRBV5-1 - - CASSLTGTPEAFF TGCGCCAGCAGCTTGACAGGGACTCCTGAAGCTTTCTTT
TRBJ2-4 13 TRBV5-6 - - CASTFSGASIQYF TGTGCCAGCACCTTCTCGGGGGCGAGCATTCAGTACTTC